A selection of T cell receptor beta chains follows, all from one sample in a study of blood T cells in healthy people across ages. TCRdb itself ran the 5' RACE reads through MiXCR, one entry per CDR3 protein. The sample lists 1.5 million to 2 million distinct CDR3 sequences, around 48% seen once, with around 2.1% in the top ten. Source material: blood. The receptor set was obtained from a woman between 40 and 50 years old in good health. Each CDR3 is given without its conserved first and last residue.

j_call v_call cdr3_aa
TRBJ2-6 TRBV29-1 SGKNSGANVLT
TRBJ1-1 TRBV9 ASSVGRARGGDTEAF
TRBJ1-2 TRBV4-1 ASSQDRGFNYGYT
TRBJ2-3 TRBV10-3 AISIPSDSPRQITDTQY
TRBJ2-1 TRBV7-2 ASSLVTASNEQF
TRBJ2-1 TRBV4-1 ASSQEGGYNEQF
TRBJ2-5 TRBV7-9 ASSLYMGGQETQY
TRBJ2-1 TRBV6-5 ASSVSQGYEQF
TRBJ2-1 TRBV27 ASSPILAGLYNEQF
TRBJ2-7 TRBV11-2 ASSLRRNWQEDYEQY
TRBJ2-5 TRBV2 ASSDGLRAGARETQY
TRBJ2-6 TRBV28 ASSLDGGAGANVLT
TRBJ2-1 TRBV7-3 ASSFQGFNEQF
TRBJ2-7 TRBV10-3 AISGSGHNDEQY
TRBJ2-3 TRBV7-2 ASSLDSEEGRGTDTQY
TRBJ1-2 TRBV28 ASSLRNNGYT
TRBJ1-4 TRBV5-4 ASSLRTGATNEKLF
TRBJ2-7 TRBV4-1 ASSQRRPGLAGGRGDEQY
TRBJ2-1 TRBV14 ASSQLGPSYNEQF
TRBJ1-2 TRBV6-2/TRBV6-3 ASSPGTPVNYGYT
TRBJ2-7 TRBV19 ASSKGHASYEQY
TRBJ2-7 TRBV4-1 ASSQDFRQENPYEQY
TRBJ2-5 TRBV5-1 ASSTTLARQETQY
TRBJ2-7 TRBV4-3 ASSQGPIVGTGSYEQY
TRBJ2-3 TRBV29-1 SAYTDTQY
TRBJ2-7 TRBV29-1 SVEGGQTYEQY
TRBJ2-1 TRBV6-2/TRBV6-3 ASLSEPGLVSGEQF
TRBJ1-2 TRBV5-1 ASSLGHRFYGYT
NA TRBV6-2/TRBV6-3 ASSYGEHEQY
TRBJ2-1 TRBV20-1 SAPLAGVSYNEQF
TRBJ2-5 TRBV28 ASSNNPGQEQETQY
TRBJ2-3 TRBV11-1 ASSYGQGAEDTQY
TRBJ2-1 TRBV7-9 ASSGTRANNEQF
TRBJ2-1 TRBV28 ASSYGTSGSYNEQF
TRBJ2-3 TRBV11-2 ASSPGAISTDTQY
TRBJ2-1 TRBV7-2 ASSLAPLSYNEQF
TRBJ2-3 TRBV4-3 DSSQGTADTQY
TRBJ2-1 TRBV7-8 ASSLNAGESEQF
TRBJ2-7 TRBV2 ASSPNPPGHPGYEQY
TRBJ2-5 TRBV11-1 ASSLGETQYQETQY
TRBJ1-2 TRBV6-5 ASSYGSGRSGGYT
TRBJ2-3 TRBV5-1 ASSQDHGSRTDTQY
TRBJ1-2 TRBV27 ASSLLGSGAGGYT
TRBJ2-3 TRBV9 ASSVAPAGGPSDTQY
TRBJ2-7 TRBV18 ASSPGRPNEQY
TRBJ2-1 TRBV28 ASSWEYNEQF
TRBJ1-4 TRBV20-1 SAREGGGEKLF
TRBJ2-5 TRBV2 ASSEGGQGRRETQY
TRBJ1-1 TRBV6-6 ASSYSSTGIMNTEAF